These 10 T cell receptor beta chains originate from one sample sequenced in a study of molecular identifiers for immune sequencing clone quantification. From the PCR reads, TCRdb called clonotypes with MiXCR, one entry per CDR3 protein. Of 80,000 to 100,000 distinct CDR3 sequences in the sample, less than 25% are singletons; the top ten hold roughly 1%. The sample consisted of naive CD8+ T cells from blood, with Jurkat cell RNA spiked in. The sample's subset: FACS-sorted CD8+CD4-CCR7+CD45RA+ naive T cells. Receptors originate from a human donor in good health. Some libraries in this study had Jurkat cell RNA spiked in.

A note on this clonotype: This likely comes from a read error, as the CDR3 has no conserved phenylalanine or tryptophan at its end. This sequence joins TRBV20-1 and TRBJ2-7; perhaps D is TRBD1 or TRBD2 (5 bases each). The CDR3 has 17 amino acids. V shed 1 base and J shed 2 bases, with 21 bases lying between them. CDR1 and CDR2 from the germline V gene are DFQATT and SNEGSKA (reference sequence). The CDR3 DNA is TGCAGTGCTAGAGGCAAAGGAGAGGGGACGGGGACCTACGAGCAGTACCTC. Translated, it gives CSARGKGEGTGTYEQYL.

The V call is TRBV9, the J call TRBJ2-5, with 10 bases lining up with TRBD2. This CDR3 is 16 amino acids long. Germline values: CDR1 SGDLS, CDR2 YYNGEE. J lost 3 bases, V lost 4 bases, and 9 bases had no gene match. The CDR3 spells CASSISGTSAEETQYF. For the CDR3, the DNA is TGTGCCAGCAGCATCTCCGGGACTAGCGCCGAAGAGACCCAGTACTTC.

The gene calls are TRBV7-9 and TRBJ2-7, with TRBD1 matching over 9 bases. J was trimmed by 0 bases and V by 5 bases; bases with no gene match: 20. Germline V gives CDR1 SEHNR, CDR2 FQNEAQ (reference sequence). The CDR3 covers 20 residues. The CDR3 protein is CASSRVGGQGIQYGSYEQYF. The CDR3 DNA reads TGTGCCAGCAGCCGAGTTGGGGGACAGGGCATACAGTATGGCTCCTACGAGCAGTACTTC.

This clonotype was picked up a small number of times. CDR3 sequence: CSASPGLAGDYNEQFF. DNA of the CDR3: TGCAGTGCTAGCCCGGGACTAGCGGGAGACTACAATGAGCAGTTCTTC. The chain couples TRBV20-1 to TRBJ2-1; TRBD2 aligns across 14 bases. The CDR3 spans 16 residues. The J segment lost 3 bases and the V segment lost 3 bases, leaving 4 bases of the junction unmatched. Germline V gene lookup returns CDR1 DFQATT and CDR2 SNEGSKA (reference sequence).

This clonotype was counted ten times or more. The chain combines TRBV30 with TRBJ2-7; TRBD2 matches 7 bases. The CDR3 spans 15 residues. Looked up from germline, CDR1 is GTSNPN and CDR2 is SVGIG (reference sequence). V lost 1 base, J lost 0 bases, and 6 bases stayed unmatched. The CDR3 reads CAWSGLGGVSYEQYF. The CDR3 DNA sequence: TGTGCCTGGAGTGGGCTTGGGGGGGTCTCCTACGAGCAGTACTTC.

This clonotype showed up many times. The chain has TRBV28 and TRBJ2-5; 12 bases map to TRBD2. Germline CDR1 reads MDHEN; CDR2 reads SYDVKM. V lost 5 bases to trimming and J lost 5 bases; unmatched junction nucleotides: 9. This CDR3 spans 16 amino acids. CDR3 sequence (DNA): TGTGCCAGCAGTCCTAGACTAGCGGGAGCCGGGGAGACCCAGTACTTC. The encoded protein is CASSPRLAGAGETQYF.

This clonotype has a handful of counts. This chain links TRBV4-3 with TRBJ2-1, with 8 bases that match TRBD2. Germline CDR1 and CDR2: LGHNA and YSLEER. Trimming removed 1 base from V and 10 bases from J; junction bases left unmatched: 0. This CDR3 contains 12 residues. This chain's CDR3 is CASSQGLAEQFF. DNA of the CDR3: TGCGCCAGCAGCCAAGGACTAGCGGAGCAGTTCTTC.

About this clonotype itself: With a much larger clone just one base away, this may be a read error. The rearrangement joins TRBV7-3 to TRBJ2-5, with 9 bases fitting TRBD1. Losses at the gene ends were 5 bases for V and 0 bases for J; bases not matched to a gene: 7. CDR1 SGHTA and CDR2 FQGTGA come from the germline V gene. The CDR3 loop spans 16 amino acids. The CDR3 loop is CASSPYRGRNQETQYF. In DNA form, the CDR3 reads TGTGCCAGCAGCCCCTACAGGGGGCGAAACCAAGAGACCCAGTACTTC.

On this clonotype itself: Given a much more abundant clone one base away, this may be a read error. This chain links TRBV3-1 with TRBJ2-2; 9 bases are a match to TRBD2. Germline CDR1 is LGHDT and CDR2 is YNNKEL (reference sequence). The CDR3 has 18 amino acids. The CDR3 loop is CAGSQDSTSGSNTGELFF. The DNA of the CDR3 is TGTGCCGGCAGCCAAGATAGCACTAGCGGGTCGAACACCGGGGAGCTGTTTTTT.

With regard to this clonotype: A much more abundant neighbour one base away suggests this may be a read error. The V gene is TRBV7-9, the J gene TRBJ1-2; 9 nucleotides line up with TRBD1. The CDR3 length is 13 residues. Germline V lookup: CDR1 SEHNR, CDR2 FQNEAQ (reference sequence). The junction had 8 bases not matched to a gene; V was cut back by 8 bases and J by 7 bases. CDR3 nucleotide sequence: TGTGCCAGCTGCTCCGGGACAGGGTCTGGCTACACCTTC. Translated: CASCSGTGSGYTF.